Listed below are T cell receptor beta chains from one sample, sequenced in a study of blood T cell repertoires in COVID-19. Some clones are missing from TCRdb's copy, which holds only in-frame ones; the method was immunoSEQ multiplex PCR. This sample has 250,000 to 300,000 clones, with approximately 88% found just once. Specimen: PBMCs or T cells enriched from blood (not recorded which). The receptors originated from a woman aged 35 to 49 who had recovered from COVID-19. Each CDR3 is given with its conserved first and last residue. The D gene is left open where the match is weak. Where a row states a size, it is once, few, many or the class of an expanded clone; other rows omit it.

j_gene: TRBJ2-5; v_gene: TRBV14; abundance: -; d_gene: -; CDR3aa: CASSQGGTRAETQYF; CDR3nt: TGTGCCAGCAGCCAAGGGGGGACTCGGGCGGAGACCCAGTACTTC
j_gene: TRBJ1-1; v_gene: TRBV3-1/TRBV3-2; abundance: -; d_gene: TRBD1; CDR3aa: CASSPYRGDTEAFF; CDR3nt: TGTGCCAGCAGCCCTTACAGGGGGGACACTGAAGCTTTCTTT
j_gene: TRBJ1-1; v_gene: TRBV5-1; abundance: -; d_gene: -; CDR3aa: CASSLDPGNTEAFF; CDR3nt: TGCGCCAGCAGCTTGGACCCGGGGAACACTGAAGCTTTCTTT
j_gene: TRBJ2-4; v_gene: TRBV7-2; abundance: -; d_gene: TRBD2; CDR3aa: CASSRLAGLAKNIQYF; CDR3nt: TGTGCCAGCAGCCGGCTAGCGGGACTAGCCAAAAACATTCAGTACTTC
j_gene: TRBJ2-2; v_gene: TRBV11-3; abundance: once; d_gene: TRBD1; CDR3aa: CASSLRGGETGELFF; CDR3nt: TGTGCCAGCAGCTTACGAGGGGGCGAAACCGGGGAGCTGTTTTTT
j_gene: TRBJ2-3; v_gene: TRBV6-5; abundance: -; d_gene: TRBD1; CDR3aa: CASKTGESTDTQYF; CDR3nt: TGTGCCAGCAAAACAGGGGAGAGCACAGATACGCAGTATTTT
j_gene: TRBJ1-3; v_gene: TRBV10-3; abundance: -; d_gene: TRBD1; CDR3aa: CATATGSGNTIYF; CDR3nt: TGTGCCACGGCGACAGGGTCTGGAAACACCATATATTTT
j_gene: TRBJ1-3; v_gene: TRBV5-1; abundance: -; d_gene: -; CDR3aa: CASSLAGSSGNTIYF; CDR3nt: TGCGCCAGCAGCTTGGCTGGCAGCTCTGGAAACACCATATATTTT
j_gene: TRBJ2-7; v_gene: TRBV7-8; abundance: -; d_gene: TRBD2; CDR3aa: CASSLPTSGSAYEQYF; CDR3nt: TGTGCCAGCAGCTTACCTACTAGCGGGAGTGCCTACGAGCAGTACTTC
j_gene: TRBJ2-4; v_gene: TRBV5-1; abundance: -; d_gene: -; CDR3aa: CASSLEVGLAKNIQYF; CDR3nt: TGCGCCAGCAGCTTGGAGGTGGGCTTAGCCAAAAACATTCAGTACTTC
j_gene: TRBJ2-1; v_gene: TRBV6-5; abundance: -; d_gene: TRBD2; CDR3aa: CASSYQIAGGYNEQFF; CDR3nt: TGTGCCAGCAGTTACCAAATAGCGGGAGGCTACAATGAGCAGTTCTTC
j_gene: TRBJ1-2; v_gene: TRBV28; abundance: -; d_gene: -; CDR3aa: CASSTRTLVQGNWDTF; CDR3nt: TGTGCCAGCAGTACACGGACGCTGGTGCAGGGAAATTGGGACACCTTC
j_gene: TRBJ2-6; v_gene: TRBV6-1; abundance: -; d_gene: -; CDR3aa: CASSEQGTGANVLTF; CDR3nt: TGTGCCAGCAGTGAACAGGGGACTGGGGCCAACGTCCTGACTTTC
j_gene: TRBJ1-3; v_gene: TRBV5-1; abundance: -; d_gene: -; CDR3aa: CASSQDSSGNTIYF; CDR3nt: TGCGCCAGCAGCCAGGACAGCTCTGGAAACACCATATATTTT
j_gene: TRBJ1-2; v_gene: TRBV5-4; abundance: -; d_gene: TRBD1; CDR3aa: CASSGGATGGTNYGYTF; CDR3nt: TGTGCCAGCAGCGGCGGGGCTACAGGGGGGACTAACTATGGCTACACCTTC
j_gene: TRBJ2-3; v_gene: TRBV20-1; abundance: -; d_gene: -; CDR3aa: CSASGAGSTDTQYF; CDR3nt: TGCAGTGCTAGTGGGGCGGGGAGCACAGATACGCAGTATTTT
j_gene: TRBJ1-2; v_gene: TRBV18; abundance: -; d_gene: -; CDR3aa: CASSPQTSNYGYTF; CDR3nt: TGTGCCAGCTCACCTCAGACTTCTAACTATGGCTACACCTTC
j_gene: TRBJ2-3; v_gene: TRBV5-1; abundance: -; d_gene: TRBD1; CDR3aa: CASSRTGGRADTQYF; CDR3nt: TGCGCCAGCAGTCGTACAGGGGGAAGGGCAGATACGCAGTATTTT
j_gene: TRBJ2-3; v_gene: TRBV7-2; abundance: -; d_gene: -; CDR3aa: CASSFPEGGGTDTQYF; CDR3nt: TGTGCCAGCAGCTTTCCTGAGGGCGGGGGCACAGATACGCAGTATTTT
j_gene: TRBJ1-1; v_gene: TRBV5-1; abundance: once; d_gene: -; CDR3aa: CASSLVAMNTEAFF; CDR3nt: TGCGCCAGCAGCCTAGTAGCTATGAACACTGAAGCTTTCTTT
j_gene: TRBJ2-4; v_gene: TRBV5-1; abundance: -; d_gene: TRBD1; CDR3aa: CASSLSGGSLAKNIQYF; CDR3nt: TGCGCCAGCAGCTTGTCAGGGGGCTCCTTAGCCAAAAACATTCAGTACTTC
j_gene: TRBJ2-7; v_gene: TRBV7-9; abundance: -; d_gene: -; CDR3aa: CASSLVQGIDEQYF; CDR3nt: TGTGCCAGCAGCTTAGTTCAGGGGATCGACGAGCAGTACTTC
j_gene: TRBJ1-4; v_gene: TRBV15; abundance: -; d_gene: -; CDR3aa: CATSPEVGFSNEKLFF; CDR3nt: TGTGCCACCAGCCCCGAGGTCGGCTTTTCAAATGAAAAACTGTTTTTT
j_gene: TRBJ1-2; v_gene: TRBV7-2; abundance: -; d_gene: -; CDR3aa: CASSPQTAAGGGYTF; CDR3nt: TGTGCCAGCAGCCCGCAAACCGCGGCGGGGGGTGGCTACACCTTC
j_gene: TRBJ1-3; v_gene: TRBV4-3; abundance: -; d_gene: -; CDR3aa: CASSPRQDSGNTIYF; CDR3nt: TGCGCCAGCAGCCCTCGACAGGACTCTGGAAACACCATATATTTT
j_gene: TRBJ2-7; v_gene: TRBV5-1; abundance: -; d_gene: TRBD2; CDR3aa: CASSSIAGSYEQYF; CDR3nt: TGCGCCAGCAGCTCAATAGCGGGGTCCTACGAGCAGTACTTC
j_gene: TRBJ1-1; v_gene: TRBV7-8; abundance: -; d_gene: -; CDR3aa: CASSLGPGIVVAEAFF; CDR3nt: TGTGCCAGCAGCTTAGGTCCAGGGATCGTCGTCGCTGAAGCTTTCTTT
j_gene: TRBJ2-7; v_gene: TRBV10-3; abundance: once; d_gene: -; CDR3aa: CAIRPSLVGEQYF; CDR3nt: TGTGCCATCAGACCTAGTCTAGTGGGCGAGCAGTACTTC
j_gene: TRBJ1-5; v_gene: TRBV7-8; abundance: -; d_gene: -; CDR3aa: CASSSTRDLGGGNQPQHF; CDR3nt: TGTGCCAGCAGCTCAACCCGGGACCTAGGGGGTGGCAATCAGCCCCAGCATTTT
j_gene: TRBJ1-2; v_gene: TRBV5-5; abundance: -; d_gene: -; CDR3aa: CASSGAGTLLYYGYTF; CDR3nt: TGTGCCAGCAGCGGGGCCGGGACATTACTTTACTATGGCTACACCTTC
j_gene: TRBJ2-5; v_gene: TRBV5-1; abundance: -; d_gene: TRBD1; CDR3aa: CASARQGFETQYF; CDR3nt: TGCGCCAGCGCCCGACAGGGGTTTGAGACCCAGTACTTC
j_gene: TRBJ2-1; v_gene: TRBV7-9; abundance: once; d_gene: TRBD2; CDR3aa: CASSLALSGRRGSYNEQFF; CDR3nt: TGTGCCAGCAGCTTAGCGCTTAGCGGGAGGAGGGGCTCCTACAATGAGCAGTTCTTC
j_gene: TRBJ2-1; v_gene: TRBV5-4; abundance: -; d_gene: TRBD2; CDR3aa: CASSWSKTSGGGVGEQFF; CDR3nt: TGTGCCAGCAGCTGGTCCAAAACTAGCGGGGGAGGAGTGGGTGAGCAGTTCTTC